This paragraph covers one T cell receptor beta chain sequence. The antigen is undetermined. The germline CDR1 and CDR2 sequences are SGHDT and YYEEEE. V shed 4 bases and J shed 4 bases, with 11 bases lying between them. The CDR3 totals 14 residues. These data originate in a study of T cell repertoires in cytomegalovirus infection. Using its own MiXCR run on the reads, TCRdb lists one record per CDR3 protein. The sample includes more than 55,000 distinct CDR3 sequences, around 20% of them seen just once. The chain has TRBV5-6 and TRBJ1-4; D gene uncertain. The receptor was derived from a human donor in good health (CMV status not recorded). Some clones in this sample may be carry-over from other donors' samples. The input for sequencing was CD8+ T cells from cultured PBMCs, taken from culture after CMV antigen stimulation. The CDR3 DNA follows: TGTGCCAGCAGCAGGGCCGGGTATAATGAAAAACTGTTTTTT. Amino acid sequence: CASSRAGYNEKLFF.